The rows below give T cell receptor beta chains drawn from one sample of a study of shared clonotypes between healthy human individuals. Some clones are missing from TCRdb's copy, which holds only in-frame ones; the method was immunoSEQ multiplex PCR. The profile covers 2 million to 2.5 million clones, with about 93% appearing a single time and about 1.5% taken by the ten largest. What was sequenced was naive CD8+ T cells from PBMCs. These receptors all stem from a young man in good health. Some clones in this sample may be carry-over from other donors' samples. Both conserved end residues are part of each CDR3. A D gene is named only where the DNA matches it firmly. Clone sizes are given selectively: once, few, many, or a class where the clone is expanded.

size,V,D,J,CDR3,DNA
-,TRBV13,-,TRBJ2-7,CASSSGGRSYEQYF,TGTGCCAGCAGCTCCGGGGGGCGATCCTACGAGCAGTACTTC
once,TRBV7-6,TRBD2,TRBJ2-1,CASSPKTSGRSVKNEQFF,TGTGCCAGCAGCCCAAAGACTAGCGGGAGGTCCGTTAAAAATGAGCAGTTCTTC
-,TRBV27,-,TRBJ2-1,CASSLGSSYNEQFF,TGTGCCAGCAGTTTGGGTAGCTCCTACAATGAGCAGTTCTTC
-,TRBV7-2,-,TRBJ2-1,CASSFKRVSSYNEQFF,TGTGCCAGCAGCTTTAAGCGGGTTAGCTCCTACAATGAGCAGTTCTTC
-,TRBV9,-,TRBJ1-4,CASSVDSSSEKLFF,TGTGCCAGCAGCGTGGACAGTTCTTCCGAAAAACTGTTTTTT
-,TRBV28,-,TRBJ1-5,CASRVFYNQPQHF,TGTGCCAGCCGAGTCTTTTACAATCAGCCCCAGCATTTT
-,TRBV27,TRBD1,TRBJ1-2,CASRPTGQNYGYTF,TGTGCCAGCAGGCCAACGGGACAGAACTATGGCTACACCTTC
-,TRBV4-1,-,TRBJ2-1,CASSPGSYNEQFF,TGCGCCAGCAGCCCTGGTTCCTACAATGAGCAGTTCTTC
-,TRBV6-1,-,TRBJ2-7,CASRRTSYEQYF,TGTGCCAGCAGACGCACGTCCTACGAGCAGTACTTC
once,TRBV27,-,TRBJ2-5,CASSLSTGMETQYF,TGTGCCAGCAGTTTAAGCACGGGGATGGAGACCCAGTACTTC
-,TRBV28,-,TRBJ2-7,CASSPLSSYEQYF,TGTGCCAGCAGTCCCCTGAGCTCCTACGAGCAGTACTTC
-,TRBV28,TRBD1,TRBJ1-1,CASRPGQEPRTEAFF,TGTGCCAGCAGACCGGGACAGGAGCCGAGAACTGAAGCTTTCTTT
-,TRBV5-1,TRBD2,TRBJ2-5,CASSLWGTSGTRQETQYF,TGCGCCAGCAGCTTGTGGGGGACTAGCGGGACCAGGCAAGAGACCCAGTACTTC
-,TRBV7-3,TRBD2,TRBJ2-7,CASSFYGGTSYEQYF,TGTGCCAGCAGCTTCTACGGGGGGACCTCCTACGAGCAGTACTTC
-,TRBV28,-,TRBJ1-1,CASSHQGRNTEAFF,TGTGCCAGCAGTCATCAGGGACGTAACACTGAAGCTTTCTTT